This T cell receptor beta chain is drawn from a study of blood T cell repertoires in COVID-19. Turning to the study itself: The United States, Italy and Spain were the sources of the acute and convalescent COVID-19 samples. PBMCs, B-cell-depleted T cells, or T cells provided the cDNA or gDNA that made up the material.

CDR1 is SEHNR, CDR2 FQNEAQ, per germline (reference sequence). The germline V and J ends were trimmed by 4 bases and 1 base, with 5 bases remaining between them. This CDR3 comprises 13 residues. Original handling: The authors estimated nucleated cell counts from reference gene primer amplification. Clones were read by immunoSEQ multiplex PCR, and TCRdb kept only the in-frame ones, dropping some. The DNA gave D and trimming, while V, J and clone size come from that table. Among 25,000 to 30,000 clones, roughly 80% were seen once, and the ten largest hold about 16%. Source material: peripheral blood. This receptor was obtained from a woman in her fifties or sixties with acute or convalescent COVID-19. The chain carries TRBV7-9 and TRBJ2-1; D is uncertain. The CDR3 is CASSSVSYNEQFF. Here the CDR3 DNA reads TGTGCCAGCAGCTCCGTTTCCTACAATGAGCAGTTCTTC. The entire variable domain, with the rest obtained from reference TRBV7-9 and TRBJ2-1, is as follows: DTGVSQNPRHKITKRGQNVTFRCDPISEHNRLYWYRQTLGQGPEFLTYFQNEAQLEKSRLLSDRFSAERPKGSFSTLEIQRTEQGDSAMYLCASSSVSYNEQFFGPGTRLTVL.